The clone carrying this TCR beta chain was detected many times. Its target is not known. Arm-PCR of CDR3 regions and iRepertoire HTBI primers were the basis on which TCR beta libraries were built. TCRdb re-called the multiplex PCR reads through MiXCR, storing one row per CDR3 protein. The data contain about 540,000 distinct CDR3 sequences, roughly 13% of them singletons. The time point was: newly diagnosed GD, antithyroid drugs for less than 3 months. PBMC-extracted RNA yielded the TCR library. Each patient gave approximately 9.6 milliliters of EDTA-anticoagulated peripheral blood. The data were obtained in a study of regulatory T cells in long-lasting Graves disease. In germline, CDR1 is SQVTM, CDR2 ANQGSEA. The V gene lost 4 bases and the J gene lost 7 bases, with 10 bases spanning the gap. The CDR3 contains 12 residues. General observations from the study: With approximately 3,000 shared public clonotypes, persistent patients exceeded new patients, who shared more than 900. Favored usage of TRBV28, TRBJ1-2 and TRBJ2-5 was recorded in persistent disease.

These same records also appear under a second study, on T cells in Graves' hyperthyroidism and ophthalmopathy. Per that study: HTBI primers were used for first-round RT-PCR of the TCR CDR3.

Specimen: peripheral blood mononuclear cells (PBMCs), collected at new diagnosis, from a patient treated with antithyroid drugs. The receptor was isolated from a man aged 25-40 years with Graves disease. V is TRBV29-1 and J is TRBJ2-2; D unclear. CDR3 nucleotide sequence: TGCAGCGTTGGGGGTGGTCTCGGGGAGCTGTTTTTT. Residues: CSVGGGLGELFF.